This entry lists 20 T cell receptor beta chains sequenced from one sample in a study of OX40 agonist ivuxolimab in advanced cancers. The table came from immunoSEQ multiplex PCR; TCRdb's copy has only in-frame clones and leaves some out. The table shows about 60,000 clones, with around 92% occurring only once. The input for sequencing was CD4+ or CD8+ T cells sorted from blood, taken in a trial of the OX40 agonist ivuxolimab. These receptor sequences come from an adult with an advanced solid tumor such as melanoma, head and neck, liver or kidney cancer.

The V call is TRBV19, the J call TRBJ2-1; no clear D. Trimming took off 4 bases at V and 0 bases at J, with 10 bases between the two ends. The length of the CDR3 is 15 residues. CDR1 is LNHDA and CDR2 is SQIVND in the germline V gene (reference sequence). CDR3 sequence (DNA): TGTGCCAGTAGTAGGCTAACCAGCTCCTACAATGAGCAGTTCTTC. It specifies CASSRLTSSYNEQFF.

DNA of the CDR3: TGTGCCAGCAGCGTAGGAGGTAGGCACGAGCAGTACTTC. Amino acid sequence: CASSVGGRHEQYF. V and J are TRBV9 and TRBJ2-7; D unresolved. The germline CDR1 and CDR2 sequences are SGDLS and YYNGEE. The germline V and J ends were trimmed by 0 bases and 5 bases, with 9 bases remaining between them. The CDR3 contains 13 residues.

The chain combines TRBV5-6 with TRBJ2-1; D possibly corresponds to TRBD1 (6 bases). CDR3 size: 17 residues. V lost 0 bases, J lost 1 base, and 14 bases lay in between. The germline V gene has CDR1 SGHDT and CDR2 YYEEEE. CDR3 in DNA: TGTGCCAGCAGCTTGGGGTTGGGAACAGGGTCCTACAATGAGCAGTTCTTC. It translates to CASSLGLGTGSYNEQFF.

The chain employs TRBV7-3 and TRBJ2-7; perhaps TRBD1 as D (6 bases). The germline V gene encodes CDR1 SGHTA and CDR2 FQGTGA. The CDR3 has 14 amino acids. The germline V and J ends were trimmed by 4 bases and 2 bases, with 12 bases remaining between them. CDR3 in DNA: TGTGCCAGCAGCTCTACAGGGTCGACCTACGAGCAGTACTTC. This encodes CASSSTGSTYEQYF.

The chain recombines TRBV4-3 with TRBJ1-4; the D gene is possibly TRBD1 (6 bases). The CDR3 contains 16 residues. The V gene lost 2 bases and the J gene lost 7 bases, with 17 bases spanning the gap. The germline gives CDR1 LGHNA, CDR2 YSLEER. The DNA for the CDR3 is TGCGCCAGCAGCCAAACTACCAGGGGTTCGGGTGAAAAACTGTTTTTT. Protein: CASSQTTRGSGEKLFF.

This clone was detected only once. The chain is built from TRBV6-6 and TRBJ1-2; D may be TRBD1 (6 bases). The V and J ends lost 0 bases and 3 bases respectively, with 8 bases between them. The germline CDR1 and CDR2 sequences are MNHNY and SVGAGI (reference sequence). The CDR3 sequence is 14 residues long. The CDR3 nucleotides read TGTGCCAGCAGTTACTCGAGGACAGACTATGGCTACACCTTC. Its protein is CASSYSRTDYGYTF.

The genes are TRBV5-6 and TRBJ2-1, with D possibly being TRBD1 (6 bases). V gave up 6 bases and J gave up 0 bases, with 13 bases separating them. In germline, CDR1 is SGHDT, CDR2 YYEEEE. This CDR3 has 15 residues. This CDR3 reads CASIIQGRSYNEQFF. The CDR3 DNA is TGTGCCAGCATTATTCAGGGGCGCTCCTACAATGAGCAGTTCTTC.

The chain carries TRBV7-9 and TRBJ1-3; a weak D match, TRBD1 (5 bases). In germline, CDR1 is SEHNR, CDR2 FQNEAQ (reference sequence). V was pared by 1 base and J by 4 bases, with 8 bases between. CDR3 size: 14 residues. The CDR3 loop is CASSLGGAGNTIYF. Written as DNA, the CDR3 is TGTGCCAGCAGCTTAGGGGGCGCGGGAAACACCATATATTTT.

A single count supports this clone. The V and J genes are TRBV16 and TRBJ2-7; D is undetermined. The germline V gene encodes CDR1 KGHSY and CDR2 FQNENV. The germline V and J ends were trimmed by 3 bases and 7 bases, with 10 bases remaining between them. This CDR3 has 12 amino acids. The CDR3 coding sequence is TGTGCCAGCAGCCACCCCGAACTGGAGCAGTACTTC. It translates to CASSHPELEQYF.

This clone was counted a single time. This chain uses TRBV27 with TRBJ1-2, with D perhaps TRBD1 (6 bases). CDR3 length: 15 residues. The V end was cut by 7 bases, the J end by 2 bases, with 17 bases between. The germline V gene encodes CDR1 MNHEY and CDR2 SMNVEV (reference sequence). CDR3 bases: TGTGCCAGCACCTTTAGATACAGGGCGAACTATGGCTACACCTTC. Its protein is CASTFRYRANYGYTF.

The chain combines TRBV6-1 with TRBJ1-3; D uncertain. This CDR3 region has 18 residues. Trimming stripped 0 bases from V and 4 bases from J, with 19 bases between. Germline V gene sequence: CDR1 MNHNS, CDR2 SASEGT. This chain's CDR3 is CASSEARRWATEGNTIYF. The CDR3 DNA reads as TGTGCCAGCAGTGAAGCGAGGCGATGGGCAACTGAGGGAAACACCATATATTTT.

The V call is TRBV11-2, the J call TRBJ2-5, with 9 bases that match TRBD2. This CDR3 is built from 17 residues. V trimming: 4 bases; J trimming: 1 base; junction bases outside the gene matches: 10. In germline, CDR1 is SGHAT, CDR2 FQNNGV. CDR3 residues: CASSSGVAGGPQETQYF. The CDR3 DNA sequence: TGTGCCAGCAGCTCCGGGGTGGCGGGAGGGCCCCAAGAGACCCAGTACTTC.

CDR3 DNA sequence: TGTGCCAGCATTACGACGAGTTCTAACTATGGCTACACCTTC. Translating gives CASITTSSNYGYTF. The chain has TRBV6-5 and TRBJ1-2; D is ambiguous. With 7 bases removed from V and 0 bases from J, the gap between germline ends came to 12 bases. The CDR3 runs 14 residues. Per the germline V gene, CDR1 is MNHEY and CDR2 is SVGAGI.

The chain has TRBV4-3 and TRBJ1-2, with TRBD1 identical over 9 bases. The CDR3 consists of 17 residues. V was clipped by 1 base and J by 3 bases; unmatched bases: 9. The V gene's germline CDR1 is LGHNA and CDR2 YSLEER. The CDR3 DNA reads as TGCGCCAGCAGCCAAGTTATTCGGGACAGGGCGGACTATGGCTACACCTTC. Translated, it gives CASSQVIRDRADYGYTF.

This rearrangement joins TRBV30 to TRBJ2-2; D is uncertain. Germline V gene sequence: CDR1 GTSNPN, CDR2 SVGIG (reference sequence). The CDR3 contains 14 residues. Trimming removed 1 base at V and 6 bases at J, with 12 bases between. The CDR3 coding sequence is TGTGCCTGGAGTGGGGCCCTGGCCCCCGGGGAGCTGTTTTTT. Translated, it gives CAWSGALAPGELFF.

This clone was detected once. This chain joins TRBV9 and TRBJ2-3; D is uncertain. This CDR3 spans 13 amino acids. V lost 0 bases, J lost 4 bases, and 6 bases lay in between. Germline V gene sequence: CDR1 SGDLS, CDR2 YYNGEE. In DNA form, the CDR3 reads TGTGCCAGCAGCGTAGTTGGCCCAGATACGCAGTATTTT. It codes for CASSVVGPDTQYF.

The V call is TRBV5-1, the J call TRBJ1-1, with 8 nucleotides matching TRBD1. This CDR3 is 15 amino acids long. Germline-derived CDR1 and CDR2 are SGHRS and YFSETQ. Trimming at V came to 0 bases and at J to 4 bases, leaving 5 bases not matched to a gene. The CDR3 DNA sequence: TGCGCCAGCAGCTTGGGACAGGGGATTAGCACTGAAGCTTTCTTT. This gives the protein CASSLGQGISTEAFF.

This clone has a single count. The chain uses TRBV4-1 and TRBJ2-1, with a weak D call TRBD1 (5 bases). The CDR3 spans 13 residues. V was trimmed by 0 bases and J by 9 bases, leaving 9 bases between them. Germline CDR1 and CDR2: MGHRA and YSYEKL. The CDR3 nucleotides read TGCGCCAGCAGCCAAGATATTGGGGCTGAGCAGTTCTTC. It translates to CASSQDIGAEQFF.

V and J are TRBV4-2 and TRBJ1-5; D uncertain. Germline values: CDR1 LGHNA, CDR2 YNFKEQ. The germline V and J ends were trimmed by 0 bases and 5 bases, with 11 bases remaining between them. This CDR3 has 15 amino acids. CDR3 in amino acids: CASSQDNGFDQPQHF. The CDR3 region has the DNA TGTGCCAGCAGCCAAGATAACGGGTTTGATCAGCCCCAGCATTTT.

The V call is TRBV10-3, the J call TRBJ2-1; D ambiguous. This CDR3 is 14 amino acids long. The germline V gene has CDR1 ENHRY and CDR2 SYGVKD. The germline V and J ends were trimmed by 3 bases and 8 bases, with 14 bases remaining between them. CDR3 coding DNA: TGTGCCATCAGTGAATCCTTGGGCTCTCATGAGCAGTTCTTC. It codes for CAISESLGSHEQFF.